The 10 T cell receptor beta chains listed next were all sequenced from one sample in a study of T cell responses to AZD1222 COVID-19 vaccine. Generated by immunoSEQ multiplex PCR, the TCRdb table keeps only in-frame clones and is missing some. Of approximately 150,000 clones in the sample, roughly 88% were seen once. Sample: peripheral blood, taken 28 days after the second AZD1222 dose. These receptors originate from an adult who received the AZD1222 COVID-19 vaccine.

The CDR3: CASSLSRDSPLHF. The CDR3 nucleotides are TGTGCCAGCAGCTTATCACGGGATTCACCCCTCCACTTT. The chain employs TRBV7-2 and TRBJ1-6; D uncertain. Between the trimmed V and J ends, which lost 2 bases and 8 bases, there was a span of 7 bases. CDR1 SGHTA and CDR2 FQGNSA come from the germline V gene. CDR3 length: 13 amino acids. Looking up the rest from reference TRBV7-2 and TRBJ1-6 gives the full variable domain: GAGVSQSPSNKVTEKGKDVELRCDPISGHTALYWYRQSLGQGLEFLIYFQGNSAPDKSGLPSDRFSAERTGGSVSTLTIQRTQQEDSAVYLCASSLSRDSPLHFGNGTRLTVT.

The rearrangement joins TRBV2 to TRBJ1-1, with D unclear. Germline CDR1 reads SNHLY; CDR2 reads FYNNEI. The CDR3 has 15 amino acids. Trimming left V 2 bases short and J 5 bases short, with 15 bases between. The CDR3 protein is CASSEKGLEWTEAFF. CDR3 nucleotide sequence: TGTGCCAGCAGTGAAAAGGGTTTGGAGTGGACTGAAGCTTTCTTT.

This rearrangement joins TRBV5-3 to TRBJ1-3, with a possible D match to TRBD1 (5 bases). TRBV5-3 is an ORF; its function is uncertain. V dropped 4 bases and J dropped 2 bases, with 16 bases sitting between them. The CDR3 loop spans 16 amino acids. The CDR3 DNA is TGTGCCAGAAGCCCTATGGGCAGGGTGACTGGAAACACCATATATTTT. Encoded protein: CARSPMGRVTGNTIYF.

The chain is built from TRBV18 and TRBJ2-2, with 8 nucleotides matching TRBD1. CDR3 length equals 16 residues. Germline CDR1 KGHSH, CDR2 LQKENI. The trim removed 6 bases at V and 0 bases at J, leaving 6 bases unmatched. The CDR3 here is CASSSSGGSNTGELFF. The CDR3 DNA is TGTGCCAGCTCCTCATCAGGGGGCTCGAACACCGGGGAGCTGTTTTTT.

The V gene is TRBV7-2, the J gene TRBJ2-1, with 12 bases lining up with TRBD2. The germline V gene has CDR1 SGHTA and CDR2 FQGNSA. Trimming took 4 bases from V and 8 from J; bases not matched to a gene: 6. The CDR3 totals 15 residues. For the CDR3, the DNA is TGTGCCAGCAGCTCTAGCGGGGGGGGTGTGTATGAGCAGTTCTTC. Translated: CASSSSGGGVYEQFF.

The chain uses TRBV7-6 and TRBJ2-6; 8 nucleotides align to TRBD1. Unmatched junction bases numbered 3, after V lost 5 bases and J lost 3 bases. This CDR3 comprises 15 residues. Germline V CDR1 and CDR2: SGHVS, FNYEAQ. The CDR3 bases are TGTGCCAGCAGCCCCAGGGGGCGTGGGGCCAACGTCCTGACTTTC. Translated: CASSPRGRGANVLTF.

This clone was counted once. The rearrangement uses TRBV2 and TRBJ2-1; 7 bases fit TRBD1. Germline assignment: CDR1 SNHLY and CDR2 FYNNEI. The CDR3 loop spans 13 amino acids. With V trimmed by 6 bases and J by 1 base, 0 bases remained unmatched. The CDR3 protein is CASRTGSYNEQFF. As DNA, the CDR3 is TGTGCCAGCAGGACAGGGTCCTACAATGAGCAGTTCTTC. Full variable domain (outside the CDR3, taken from reference TRBV2 and TRBJ2-1): EPEVTQTPSHQVTQMGQEVILRCVPISNHLYFYWYRQILGQKVEFLVSFYNNEISEKSEIFDDQFSVERPDGSNFTLKIRSTKLEDSAMYFCASRTGSYNEQFFGPGTRLTVL.

V gene TRBV11-3 combines with J gene TRBJ2-5, with D unclear. Germline-derived CDR1 and CDR2 are SGHNT and YENEEA. Trimming shortened V by 4 bases and J by 5 bases, and 11 bases separated the two germline ends. The CDR3 covers 13 residues. The CDR3 region is CASSSTSRETQYF. For the CDR3, the DNA is TGTGCCAGCAGCTCGACCTCCAGGGAGACCCAGTACTTC.

This chain uses TRBV30 with TRBJ1-3; D call uncertain. Germline-derived CDR1 and CDR2 are GTSNPN and SVGIG (reference sequence). Trimming removed 6 bases from V and 0 bases from J, with 12 bases in between. CDR3 length: 14 amino acids. CDR3 loop: CACGRRPSGNTIYF. As DNA, the CDR3 is TGTGCCTGCGGACGGAGACCCTCTGGAAACACCATATATTTT.

This clone was seen just once. The chain has TRBV11-3 and TRBJ2-1; TRBD1 is a possible D gene (7 bases). In germline, CDR1 is SGHNT, CDR2 YENEEA. This CDR3 spans 14 amino acids. The ends were cut back, 4 bases at V and 5 bases at J, with 12 bases in the middle. This CDR3 reads CASSYQGGHNEQFF. The DNA of the CDR3 is TGTGCCAGCAGCTATCAGGGGGGCCACAATGAGCAGTTCTTC.